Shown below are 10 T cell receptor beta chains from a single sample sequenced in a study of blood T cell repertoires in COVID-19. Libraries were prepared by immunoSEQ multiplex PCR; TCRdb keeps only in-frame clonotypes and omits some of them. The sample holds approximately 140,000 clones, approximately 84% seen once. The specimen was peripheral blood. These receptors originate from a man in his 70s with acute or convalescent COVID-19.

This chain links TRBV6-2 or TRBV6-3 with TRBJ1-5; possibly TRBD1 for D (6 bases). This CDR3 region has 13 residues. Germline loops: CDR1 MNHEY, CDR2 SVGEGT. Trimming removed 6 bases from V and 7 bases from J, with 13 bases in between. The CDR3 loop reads CASSSDRRQPQHF. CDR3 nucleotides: TGTGCCAGCAGCTCGGACAGAAGACAGCCCCAGCATTTT.

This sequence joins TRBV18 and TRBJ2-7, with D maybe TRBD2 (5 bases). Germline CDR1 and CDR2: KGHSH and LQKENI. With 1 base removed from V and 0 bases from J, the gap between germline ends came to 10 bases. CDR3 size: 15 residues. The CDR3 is CASSPREGSSYEQYF. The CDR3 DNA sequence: TGTGCCAGCTCACCACGGGAAGGGAGCTCCTACGAGCAGTACTTC.

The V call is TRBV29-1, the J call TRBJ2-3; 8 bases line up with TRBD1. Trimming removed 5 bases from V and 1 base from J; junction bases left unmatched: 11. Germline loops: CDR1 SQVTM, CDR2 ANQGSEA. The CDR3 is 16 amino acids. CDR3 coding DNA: TGCAGCGTTAGGGGTAGGTCGGGACAGGGCACAGATACGCAGTATTTT. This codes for CSVRGRSGQGTDTQYF.

In nucleotides, the CDR3 is TGTGCCAGCTCACCGGAGACCCTCACTAATGAAAAACTGTTTTTT. Protein product: CASSPETLTNEKLFF. The chain recombines TRBV18 with TRBJ1-4; D is undetermined. Germline assignment: CDR1 KGHSH and CDR2 LQKENI. The CDR3 contains 15 residues. V lost 3 bases to trimming and J lost 2 bases, with 10 bases between them.

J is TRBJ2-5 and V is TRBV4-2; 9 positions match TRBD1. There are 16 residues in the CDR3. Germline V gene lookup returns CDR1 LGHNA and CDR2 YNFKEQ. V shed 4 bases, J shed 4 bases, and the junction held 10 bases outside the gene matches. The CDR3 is CASSPAVGQGIETQYF. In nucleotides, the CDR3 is TGTGCCAGCAGCCCGGCGGTGGGACAGGGAATAGAGACCCAGTACTTC.

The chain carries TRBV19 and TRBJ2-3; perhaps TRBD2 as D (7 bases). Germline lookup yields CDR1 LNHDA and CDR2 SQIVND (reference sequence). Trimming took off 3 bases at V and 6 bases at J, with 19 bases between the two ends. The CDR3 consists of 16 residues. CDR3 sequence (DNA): TGTGCCAGTAGTATTCTAGGGGGGGGGCTGCCCGATACGCAGTATTTT. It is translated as CASSILGGGLPDTQYF.

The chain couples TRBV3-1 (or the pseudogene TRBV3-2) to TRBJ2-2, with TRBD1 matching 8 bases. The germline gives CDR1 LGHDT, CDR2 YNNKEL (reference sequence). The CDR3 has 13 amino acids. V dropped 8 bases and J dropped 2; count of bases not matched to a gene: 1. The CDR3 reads CASGTGNTGELFF. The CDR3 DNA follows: TGTGCCAGCGGGACAGGTAACACCGGGGAGCTGTTTTTT.

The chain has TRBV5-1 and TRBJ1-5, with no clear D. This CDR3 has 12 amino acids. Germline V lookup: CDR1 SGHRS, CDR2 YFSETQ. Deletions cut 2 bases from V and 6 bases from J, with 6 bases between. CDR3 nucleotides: TGCGCCAGCAGCTTTGAGGGTCAGCCCCAGCATTTT. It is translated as CASSFEGQPQHF.

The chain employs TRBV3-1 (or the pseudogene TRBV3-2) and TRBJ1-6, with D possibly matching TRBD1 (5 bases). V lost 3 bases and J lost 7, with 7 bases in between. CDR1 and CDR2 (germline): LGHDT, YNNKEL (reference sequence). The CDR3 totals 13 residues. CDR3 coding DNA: TGTGCCAGCAGCCACCCAGGGAATTCACCCCTCCACTTT. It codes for CASSHPGNSPLHF.

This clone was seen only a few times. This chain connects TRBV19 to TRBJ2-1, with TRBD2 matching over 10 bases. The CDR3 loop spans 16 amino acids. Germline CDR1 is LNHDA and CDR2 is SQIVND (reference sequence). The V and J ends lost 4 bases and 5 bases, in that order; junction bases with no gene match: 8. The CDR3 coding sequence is TGTGCCAGTAGTACCCTAGCGGGAGTTCGTAACAATGAGCAGTTCTTC. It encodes CASSTLAGVRNNEQFF.